The entry below describes one T cell receptor (beta chain). Its antigen is unknown. Base qualities are not provided; no much larger clone lies one nucleotide away. This sample stems from a study of follicular helper T cells after annual influenza vaccination (dated by TCRdb to 2016 to 2017). At the level of the whole study: Blood was drawn on days 0, 7 and 28 after each seasonal influenza vaccination. To study recall of cTfh clones, some subjects were followed through successive annual vaccinations in the 2013-2014, 2014-2015 and 2015-2016 seasons. One week after vaccination, a second recruited cohort of about eleven subjects (Table S1) displayed a similar ICOS+CD38+ cTfh response. Multi-year samples were available for six subjects, with four spanning two vaccination seasons and two spanning three seasons. The 2013-2014 samples were cryopreserved, while the 2015 samples were processed right after collection.

The time point label for this specimen denotes: 2013-2014 season, 7 days after vaccination. TCRB sequencing was used to follow sorted CD4 subsets from the blood of adults before and after they were given the seasonal inactivated influenza vaccine (Fluvarix). To be eligible, subjects had to live in the community and must not have received influenza vaccine in the previous 6 months. Reasons for exclusion included contraindications to influenza vaccine, substance abuse, HIV/AIDS, active malignancy, immunomodulatory medication, and active illness such as respiratory infection. At each time point, about 35 to 110 mL of blood was collected. Circulating Tfh were defined as non-naive CD4+CXCR5+PD-1+ cells, and these cells were sorted into ICOS+CD38+ and ICOS-CD38- fractions. Ficoll-Paque PLUS or SepMate separation was used to isolate PBMC. Before DNA extraction, cell subsets were sorted from PBMC on a BD FACS Aria.

Overall results and qualifications from the work: Day 7 ICOS+CD38+ clones were most often found later in ICOS-CD38- cTfh, suggesting that subset may serve as a memory reservoir. Rare clonotypes could not be sampled because productive TCRB sequences were recovered from only roughly 9-20% of the analyzed cells. A recurrent oligoclonal ICOS+CD38+ cTfh response containing tetramer and AIM influenza-specific clonotypes was recalled by successive annual vaccinations. ICOS+CD38+ cTfh clonality correlated with the frequency of that population, and its change correlated with the change in circulating plasmablast frequency.

Receptors were amplified or captured by the immunoSEQ multiplex PCR assay. Adaptive Biotechnologies handled the TCRB amplification, library preparation, sequencing and preliminary bioinformatics at Survey level resolution. For TCRB sequencing, genomic DNA from sorted cTfh populations was amplified by multiplex PCR. The source study handled its data this way. Clonality was calculated in R as 1 minus normalized Shannon entropy, and the Gini index was calculated with the R package ineq. Overlap score was the summed counts of shared sequences divided by total counts of all sequences in both compared samples. Significance of shared clonotypes was assessed by Fisher's exact test, with a theoretical repertoire of 10^7 TCRB sequences assumed. Imported from immuneACCESS, the table was reduced by TCRdb to in-frame sequences with V and J called. These copies leave out some clones; in studies compared against another copy, an unresolved V gene accounts for under half, and the cause of the remainder is not known. V and J calls and clone size are those listed in that table; D and trimming were worked out from the DNA. Across this sample there are approximately 5,000 clones, with approximately 90% seen only once. The top ten clonotypes cover approximately 1.3% of the sample.

The CDR3 goes from the cysteine to the phenylalanine over 15 residues. Only the CDR3 portion is preserved as DNA: 45 bases, with reading frame beginning at the first base. Via the germline V gene, CDR1 is SNHLY and CDR2 FYNNEI. Germline trimming: 8 bases from V, 6 bases from J; junction bases outside gene matches: 13. This TCR came from an adult who received the influenza vaccine. The chain is assembled from TRBV2 and TRBJ1-2, with 9 middle bases fitting TRBD1. Specimen: CXCR5+ CD38- circulating T follicular helper cells from blood, collected 7 days after influenza vaccination. The cell subset or site label on this specimen signifies: circulating Tfh, non-naive CD4+CXCR5+PD-1+ (ICOS+CD38+ or ICOS-CD38-). CDR3 loop: CASDLLTGGVNGYTF. The bases are TGTGCCAGCGATTTATTGACAGGGGGGGTGAATGGCTACACCTTC.